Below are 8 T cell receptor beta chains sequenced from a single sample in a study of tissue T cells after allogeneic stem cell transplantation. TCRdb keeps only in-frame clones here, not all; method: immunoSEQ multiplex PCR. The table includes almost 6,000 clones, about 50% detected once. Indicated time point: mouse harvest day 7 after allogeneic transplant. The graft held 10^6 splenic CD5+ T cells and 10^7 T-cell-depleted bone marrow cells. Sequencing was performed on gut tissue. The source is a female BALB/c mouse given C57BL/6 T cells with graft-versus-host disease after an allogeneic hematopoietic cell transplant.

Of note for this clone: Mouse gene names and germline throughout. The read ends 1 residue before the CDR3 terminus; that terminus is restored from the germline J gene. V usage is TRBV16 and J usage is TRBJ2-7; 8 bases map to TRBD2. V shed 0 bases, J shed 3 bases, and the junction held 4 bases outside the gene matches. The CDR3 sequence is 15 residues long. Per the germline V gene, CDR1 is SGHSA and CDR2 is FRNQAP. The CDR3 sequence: CASSLEHWGNYEQYF. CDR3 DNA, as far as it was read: TGTGCAAGCAGCTTAGAGCACTGGGGGAACTATGAACAGTAC.

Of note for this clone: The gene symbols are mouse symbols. The CDR3 DNA, read in part, is TGCTCCAGCAGTCAAACTGGGGGGTCCCAAGACACCCAGTAC. Protein sequence: CSSSQTGGSQDTQY. Given in full, the CDR3 is CSSSQTGGSQDTQYF. The chain employs TRBV23 and TRBJ2-5; TRBD2 is the table's D call, not checked against the DNA. The observed sequence ends 1 residue before the CDR3 terminus, with the missing tail filled in from the germline J gene. Germline V gene lookup returns CDR1 KGHTA and CDR2 FQNQQP. This CDR3 contains 15 residues. The full variable domain, completed using reference TRBV23 and TRBJ2-5, is DAAVTQKPRYLIKMKGQEAEMKCIPEKGHTAVFWYQQKQSKELKFLIYFQNQQPLDQIDMVKERFSAVCPSSSLCSLGIRTCEAEDSALYLCSSSQTGGSQDTQYFGPGTRLLVL.

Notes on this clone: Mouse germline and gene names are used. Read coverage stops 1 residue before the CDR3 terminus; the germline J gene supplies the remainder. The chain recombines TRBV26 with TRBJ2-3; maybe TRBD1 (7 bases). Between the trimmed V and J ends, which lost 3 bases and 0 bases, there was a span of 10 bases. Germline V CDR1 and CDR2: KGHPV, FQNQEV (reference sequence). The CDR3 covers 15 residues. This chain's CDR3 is CASSLQGTSAETLYF. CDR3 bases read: TGTGCCAGCAGTCTACAGGGGACTAGTGCAGAAACGCTGTAT. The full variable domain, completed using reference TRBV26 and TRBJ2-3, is NSKVIQTPRYLVKGQGQKAKMRCIPEKGHPVVFWYQQNKNNEFKFLINFQNQEVLQQIDMTEKRFSAECPSNSPCSLEIQSSEAGDSALYLCASSLQGTSAETLYFGSGTRLTVL.

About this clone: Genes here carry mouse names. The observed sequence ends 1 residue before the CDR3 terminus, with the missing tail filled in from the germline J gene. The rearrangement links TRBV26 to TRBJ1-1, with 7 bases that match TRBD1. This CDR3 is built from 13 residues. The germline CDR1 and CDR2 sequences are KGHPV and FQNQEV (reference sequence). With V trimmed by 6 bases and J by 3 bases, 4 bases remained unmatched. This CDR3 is CASSRQGHTEVFF. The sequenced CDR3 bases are TGTGCCAGCAGCCGACAGGGACACACAGAAGTCTTC.

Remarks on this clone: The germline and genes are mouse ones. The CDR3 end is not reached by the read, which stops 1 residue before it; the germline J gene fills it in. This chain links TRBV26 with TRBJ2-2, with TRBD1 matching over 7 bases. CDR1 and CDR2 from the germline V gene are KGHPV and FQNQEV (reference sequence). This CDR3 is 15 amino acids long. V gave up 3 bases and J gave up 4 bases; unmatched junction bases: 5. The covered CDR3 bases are TGTGCCAGCAGTCTACAGGGGAGGGGCACCGGGCAGCTCTAC. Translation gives CASSLQGRGTGQLY. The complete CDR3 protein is CASSLQGRGTGQLYF.

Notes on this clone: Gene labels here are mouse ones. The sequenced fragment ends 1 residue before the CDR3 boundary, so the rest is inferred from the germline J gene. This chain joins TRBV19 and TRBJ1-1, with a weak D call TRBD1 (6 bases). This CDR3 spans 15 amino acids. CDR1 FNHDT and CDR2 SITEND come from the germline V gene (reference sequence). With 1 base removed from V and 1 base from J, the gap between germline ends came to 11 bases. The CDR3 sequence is CASSIKGGGNTEVFF. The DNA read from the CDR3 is TGTGCCAGCAGTATAAAGGGGGGGGGAAACACAGAAGTCTTC.

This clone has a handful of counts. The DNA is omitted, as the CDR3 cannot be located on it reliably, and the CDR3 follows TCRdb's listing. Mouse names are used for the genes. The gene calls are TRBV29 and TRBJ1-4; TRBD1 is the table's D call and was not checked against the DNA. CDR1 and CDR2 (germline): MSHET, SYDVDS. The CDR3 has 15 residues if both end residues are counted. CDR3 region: CASSSSGHSNERLFF.

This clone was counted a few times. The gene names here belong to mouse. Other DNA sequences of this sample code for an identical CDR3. The sequenced CDR3 bases are TGTGCCAGCAGTCTAAACTCCGACTACACC. It yields the protein CASSLNSDYT. The whole CDR3 protein is CASSLNSDYTF. This chain uses TRBV26 with TRBJ1-2; no clear D gene. The read ends 1 residue shy of where the CDR3 ends; the end is completed using the germline J gene. Germline CDR1 reads KGHPV; CDR2 reads FQNQEV (reference sequence). The CDR3 is made up of 11 amino acids. Trimming stripped 3 bases from V and 1 base from J, with 0 bases between.